The clone carrying this T cell receptor (beta chain) has at least ten counts. The second PCR ran about 6 to 12 cycles with a sample-barcoded 5' primer and J-beta primers. TCRdb used MiXCR to reprocess the 5' RACE reads, holding one entry per CDR3 protein. This table holds about 780,000 distinct CDR3 sequences, around half found once. The CDR3 has 14 amino acids. CDR1 DFQATT and CDR2 SNEGSKA come from the germline V gene (reference sequence). Deletions cut 5 bases from V and 4 bases from J, with 17 bases between. The data are from a study of blood T cells in healthy people across ages. The overall study: Per two T cells, about one barcoded beta molecule was captured through template switching.

The chain recombines TRBV20-1 with TRBJ2-5; no clear D. The sequence was collected from a man older than 75 in good health. Material for sequencing was blood. This chain's CDR3 is CSALTAPLGETQYF. The CDR3 DNA reads as TGCAGTGCTTTGACCGCGCCTTTAGGAGAGACCCAGTACTTC.